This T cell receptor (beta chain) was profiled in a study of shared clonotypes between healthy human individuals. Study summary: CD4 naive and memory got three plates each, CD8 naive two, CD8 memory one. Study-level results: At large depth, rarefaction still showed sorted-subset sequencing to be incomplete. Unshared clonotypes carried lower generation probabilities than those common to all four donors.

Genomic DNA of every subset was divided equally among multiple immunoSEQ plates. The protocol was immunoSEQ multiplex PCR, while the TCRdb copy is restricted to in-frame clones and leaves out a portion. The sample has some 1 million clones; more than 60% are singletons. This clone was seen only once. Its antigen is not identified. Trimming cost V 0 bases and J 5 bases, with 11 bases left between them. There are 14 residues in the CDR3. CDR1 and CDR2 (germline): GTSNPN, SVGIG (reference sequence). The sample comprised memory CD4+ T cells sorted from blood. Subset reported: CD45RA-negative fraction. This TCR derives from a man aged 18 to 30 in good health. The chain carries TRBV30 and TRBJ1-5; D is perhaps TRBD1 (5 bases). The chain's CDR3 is CAWSVVQGDQPQHF. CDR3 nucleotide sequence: TGTGCCTGGAGTGTAGTCCAGGGCGATCAGCCCCAGCATTTT.